Below, one T cell receptor beta chain is given with its context. No cognate antigen has been identified for it. No much larger clone exists at a distance of one base, and base qualities are not known. Libraries were prepared through the immunoSEQ multiplex PCR assay. TCRdb mirrors the immuneACCESS table, restricted to in-frame sequences. Some clones are absent from its copies; in checked studies, under half trace to an unresolved V gene, and the reason for the others is unknown. The table for this sample lists around 13,000 clones; about 92% of them were counted only once. Jointly, the top ten make up around an eighth of the sample. This specimen belongs to a study of control samples from healthy donors and cancer patients (dated by TCRdb to 2019 to 2021). Trimming costs V 8 bases and J 3 bases, and their ends lie 19 bases apart. From a lookup of the germline V gene (reference sequence), CDR1 and CDR2 are LNHDA and SQIVND. The CDR3 spans 15 residues, from the cysteine through the phenylalanine. The sequence is cut down to CDR3 DNA, 45 bases in frame from base 1.

Sequencing input: PBMCs. This receptor was taken from an elderly man with lung cancer. The chain links TRBV19 with TRBJ1-1, with no confidently assigned D gene. This receptor has the CDR3 CASSLGRQADTEAFF. The bases are TGTGCCAGTTCCCTAGGGCGCCAGGCCGACACTGAAGCTTTCTTT.